The 30 T cell receptor beta chains below come from one sample, sequenced in a study of identical twins. TCRdb re-called the 5' RACE reads with MiXCR, one entry per CDR3 protein. The sample has under 1 million distinct CDR3 sequences; 10% to 15% are singletons. Another study also made use of these data, one on yellow fever vaccine responses in identical twins.

The sequenced sample was PBMCs. The receptors shown here come from a woman aged 18-29 years in good health.

This clonotype was counted ten times or more. The chain combines TRBV6-1 with TRBJ1-3; 8 bases line up with TRBD1. CDR1 is MNHNS, CDR2 SASEGT, per germline. The V segment lost 5 bases and the J segment 4 bases; nucleotides outside the gene matches: 7. CDR3 length: 15 amino acids. CDR3 in DNA: TGTGCCAGCAGTCCTACAGGGGGGTCAGGAAACACCATATATTTT. Translating gives CASSPTGGSGNTIYF.

This clonotype has just a few counts. J is TRBJ2-1 and V is TRBV6-5, with D uncertain. Per germline, CDR1 MNHEY and CDR2 SVGAGI. Trimming stripped 5 bases from V and 8 bases from J, with 13 bases between. The CDR3 has 13 amino acids. The CDR3 loop is CASSNVLGYEQFF. For the CDR3, the DNA is TGTGCCAGCAGTAACGTCCTAGGGTATGAGCAGTTCTTC.

The chain is built from TRBV7-6 and TRBJ2-1; unclear D gene. The CDR3 length is 13 residues. V shed 2 bases and J shed 5 bases, with 7 bases lying between them. Looked up from germline, CDR1 is SGHVS and CDR2 is FNYEAQ. CDR3 DNA: TGTGCCAGCAGCTTACTGTCGGACAATGAGCAGTTCTTC. Protein product: CASSLLSDNEQFF.

This clonotype came up a few times. The V gene is TRBV27, the J gene TRBJ1-5, with TRBD1 matching over 9 bases. This CDR3 is 15 amino acids long. Germline V gene sequence: CDR1 MNHEY, CDR2 SMNVEV (reference sequence). Trimming took 5 bases from V and 5 from J; bases not matched to a gene: 7. This CDR3 reads CASSRGQGHYQPQHF. The CDR3, as DNA: TGTGCCAGCAGTAGAGGACAGGGGCACTATCAGCCCCAGCATTTT.

The chain couples TRBV16 to TRBJ2-7, with 8 bases aligning to TRBD2. This CDR3 has 17 residues. The V segment lost 1 base and the J segment 0 bases; nucleotides outside the gene matches: 8. From germline, CDR1 is KGHSY and CDR2 FQNENV. As DNA, the CDR3 is TGTGCCAGCAGCCAATATCGGTTGCGGGAGGCCTCCTACGAGCAGTACTTC. This encodes CASSQYRLREASYEQYF. The variable domain in full, with the rest retrieved from reference TRBV16 and TRBJ2-7, is GEEVAQTPKHLVRGEGQKAKLYCAPIKGHSYVFWYQQVLKNEFKFLISFQNENVFDETGMPKERFSAKCLPNSPCSLEIQATKLEDSAVYFCASSQYRLREASYEQYFGPGTRLTVT.

This clonotype was recorded at least ten times. The chain recombines TRBV5-1 with TRBJ2-2, with 7 bases fitting TRBD1. The CDR3 sequence is 14 residues long. After removal of 4 bases from V and 3 bases from J, the junction contained 3 bases not matched to a gene. The germline V gene has CDR1 SGHRS and CDR2 YFSETQ. The CDR3 sequence is CASSRTGDTGELFF. The CDR3 bases are TGCGCCAGCAGCCGGACAGGCGACACCGGGGAGCTGTTTTTT. The variable domain in full, completed from reference TRBV5-1 and TRBJ2-2, reads KAGVTQTPRYLIKTRGQQVTLSCSPISGHRSVSWYQQTPGQGLQFLFEYFSETQRNKGNFPGRFSGRQFSNSRSEMNVSTLELGDSALYLCASSRTGDTGELFFGEGSRLTVL.

The chain joins TRBV6-1 to TRBJ1-2, with TRBD1 matching 7 bases. The CDR3 spans 17 residues. Germline loops: CDR1 MNHNS, CDR2 SASEGT. The J segment lost 0 bases and the V segment lost 5 bases, leaving 12 bases of the junction unmatched. The CDR3 DNA follows: TGTGCCAGCAGTCCCCAACAGGGGAAGTGGCCTAACTATGGCTACACCTTC. Encoded protein: CASSPQQGKWPNYGYTF.

Only a few counts were recorded for this clonotype. This chain links TRBV6-4 with TRBJ2-3; 8 bases match TRBD1. In germline, CDR1 is MRHNA, CDR2 SNTAGT. The V and J ends lost 2 bases and 0 bases, in that order; junction bases with no gene match: 1. The CDR3 has 15 amino acids. CDR3 loop: CASSDGQGSTDTQYF. In DNA, the CDR3 is TGTGCCAGCAGTGACGGACAGGGAAGCACAGATACGCAGTATTTT.

On this clonotype: Given a much more abundant clone one base away, this may be a read error. This chain joins TRBV7-3 and TRBJ2-3, with D perhaps TRBD1 or TRBD2 (6 bases each). Looked up from germline, CDR1 is SGHTA and CDR2 is FQGTGA. The ends were cut back, 5 bases at V and 4 bases at J, with 10 bases in the middle. The CDR3 is 13 residues long. The CDR3 loop reads CASSHGGADTQYF. Written as DNA, the CDR3 is TGTGCCAGCAGCCACGGGGGCGCAGATACGCAGTATTTT.

The chain links TRBV4-2 to TRBJ2-3, with 16 nucleotides matching TRBD2. The CDR3 has 19 amino acids. The germline V gene encodes CDR1 LGHNA and CDR2 YNFKEQ. The trim removed 5 bases at V and 5 bases at J, leaving 13 bases unmatched. This CDR3 is CASSKLNTGTSGGVDTQYF. DNA of the CDR3: TGTGCCAGCAGCAAACTTAATACCGGGACTAGCGGGGGGGTAGATACGCAGTATTTT.

The chain uses TRBV5-4 and TRBJ2-3, with a possible D match to TRBD1 (5 bases). Per germline, CDR1 SGHNT and CDR2 YYREEE (reference sequence). The CDR3 covers 13 residues. Trimming shortened V by 9 bases and J by 6 bases, and 17 bases separated the two germline ends. The CDR3 reads CAITKTDWDTQYF. In DNA form, the CDR3 reads TGTGCCATCACGAAGACAGATTGGGATACGCAGTATTTT.

This clonotype was seen more than once but under ten times. This chain links TRBV20-1 with TRBJ2-7; TRBD2 agrees at 11 bases. The CDR3 is 15 amino acids. In germline, CDR1 is DFQATT, CDR2 SNEGSKA (reference sequence). V shed 1 base, J shed 7 bases, and the junction held 9 bases outside the gene matches. Here the CDR3 reads CSARARTSGLGEQYF. The CDR3 DNA follows: TGCAGTGCTAGAGCTAGGACTAGCGGGCTGGGAGAGCAGTACTTC.

In its sample, this clonotype was seen many times. The chain carries TRBV7-2 and TRBJ2-1, with 11 bases that match TRBD2. The germline CDR1 and CDR2 sequences are SGHTA and FQGNSA. CDR3 size: 16 residues. V dropped 1 base and J dropped 6; count of bases not matched to a gene: 5. CDR3 loop: CASSLELAGGLNEQFF. The CDR3 DNA follows: TGTGCCAGCAGCTTAGAATTAGCGGGGGGGCTCAATGAGCAGTTCTTC.

In its sample, this clonotype was seen many times. CDR3 nucleotides: TGCGCCAGCAGCTGGCATGGTCTGAACACTGAAGCTTTCTTT. Translating gives CASSWHGLNTEAFF. This rearrangement joins TRBV5-1 to TRBJ1-1; D is uncertain. This CDR3 has 14 residues. The germline V gene has CDR1 SGHRS and CDR2 YFSETQ. V was clipped by 3 bases and J by 0 bases, with 9 bases between them. Using reference TRBV5-1 and TRBJ1-1 for the parts outside the CDR3, the full variable domain is KAGVTQTPRYLIKTRGQQVTLSCSPISGHRSVSWYQQTPGQGLQFLFEYFSETQRNKGNFPGRFSGRQFSNSRSEMNVSTLELGDSALYLCASSWHGLNTEAFFGQGTRLTVV.

The chain uses TRBV9 and TRBJ2-5; D possibly corresponds to TRBD1 (5 bases). The CDR3 totals 15 residues. CDR1 is SGDLS, CDR2 YYNGEE, per germline. Trimming removed 2 bases at V and 4 bases at J, with 15 bases between. The CDR3 nucleotides are TGTGCCAGCAGCGTCATTGGGGCCCCGGGAGAGACCCAGTACTTC. Residues: CASSVIGAPGETQYF.

This clonotype has more than one count but fewer than ten. The chain recombines TRBV28 with TRBJ1-4, with D possibly being TRBD1 (6 bases). The germline V and J ends were trimmed by 6 bases and 7 bases, with 15 bases remaining between them. Germline V gene sequence: CDR1 MDHEN, CDR2 SYDVKM. The CDR3 sequence is 14 residues long. The CDR3 here is CASSPQGMGEKLFF. CDR3 DNA sequence: TGTGCCAGCAGCCCTCAGGGGATGGGTGAAAAACTGTTTTTT.

The V and J genes are TRBV28 and TRBJ2-7, with D maybe TRBD2 (5 bases). V lost 3 bases, J lost 2 bases, and 17 bases lay in between. The CDR3 has 16 amino acids. The germline V gene encodes CDR1 MDHEN and CDR2 SYDVKM. The CDR3 reads CASSFLDGIVPYEQYF. DNA of the CDR3: TGTGCCAGCAGTTTCTTAGACGGGATTGTCCCCTACGAGCAGTACTTC. The entire variable domain, with the rest obtained from reference TRBV28 and TRBJ2-7, is as follows: DVKVTQSSRYLVKRTGEKVFLECVQDMDHENMFWYRQDPGLGLRLIYFSYDVKMKEKGDIPEGYSVSREKKERFSLILESASTNQTSMYLCASSFLDGIVPYEQYFGPGTRLTVT.

This clonotype was counted ten times or more. The chain has TRBV5-6 and TRBJ1-1, with D possibly TRBD1 on 6 matching bases. From germline, CDR1 is SGHDT and CDR2 YYEEEE. Trimming took off 4 bases at V and 5 bases at J, with 15 bases between the two ends. CDR3 length: 14 residues. CDR3 sequence (DNA): TGTGCCAGCAGCCTGGGGATGGGGGCGACTGAAGCTTTCTTT. Residues: CASSLGMGATEAFF.

This clonotype was detected once. The gene calls are TRBV12-3 or TRBV12-4 and TRBJ2-1, with 7 positions matching TRBD2. The V and J ends lost 5 bases and 4 bases, in that order; junction bases with no gene match: 8. CDR3 size: 15 residues. DNA of the CDR3: TGTGCCAGCAGTCTTCTCGGACTAGGGTACAATGAGCAGTTCTTC. It specifies CASSLLGLGYNEQFF.

This clonotype was counted between two and nine times. The V and J genes are TRBV6-1 and TRBJ2-1; TRBD2 aligns across 10 bases. V was clipped by 6 bases and J by 5 bases; unmatched bases: 4. The CDR3 is made up of 14 amino acids. CDR1 and CDR2 (germline): MNHNS, SASEGT. CDR3 sequence reads: CASSVAGGHNEQFF. DNA for the CDR3: TGTGCCAGCAGCGTAGCGGGGGGCCACAATGAGCAGTTCTTC.

Many counts were recorded for this clonotype. The CDR3 DNA reads TGTGCCAGCAGTTTTCAGGGTCCTGGAAACACCATATATTTT. This gives the protein CASSFQGPGNTIYF. The chain is built from TRBV12-3 or TRBV12-4 and TRBJ1-3; maybe TRBD1 (5 bases). CDR3 length: 14 amino acids. V was pared by 3 bases and J by 2 bases, with 8 bases between.

The table lists this clonotype with a few counts. The V and J genes are TRBV4-1 and TRBJ2-7, with 8 nucleotides matching TRBD1. The ends lost 1 base at V and 6 bases at J; junction bases unmatched: 5. There are 14 residues in the CDR3. The germline CDR1 and CDR2 sequences are MGHRA and YSYEKL. The CDR3 nucleotides are TGCGCCAGCAGCCAAGCCCAGGGGGCATTCGAGCAGTACTTC. Protein product: CASSQAQGAFEQYF.

Only a few counts were recorded for this clonotype. This chain joins TRBV7-8 and TRBJ2-5; D might be TRBD1 (6 bases). Deletions cut 5 bases from V and 3 bases from J, with 10 bases between. This CDR3 is built from 13 residues. Germline assignment: CDR1 SGHVS and CDR2 FQNEAQ. CDR3 sequence reads: CASSPHREETQYF. The CDR3 DNA is TGTGCCAGCAGCCCCCACAGGGAAGAGACCCAGTACTTC. The full variable domain, completed using reference TRBV7-8 and TRBJ2-5, is GAGVSQSPRYKVAKRGQDVALRCDPISGHVSLFWYQQALGQGPEFLTYFQNEAQLDKSGLPSDRFFAERPEGSVSTLKIQRTQQEDSAVYLCASSPHREETQYFGPGTRLLVL.

This clonotype was counted between two and nine times. V and J are TRBV10-3 and TRBJ2-4; 7 bases are shared with TRBD1. The CDR3 length is 15 residues. CDR1 is ENHRY and CDR2 is SYGVKD in the germline V gene. V was pared by 6 bases and J by 3 bases, with 8 bases of the junction left unmatched. In DNA, the CDR3 is TGTGCCATCAGCCCGGGACAGTTGGTCAAAAACATTCAGTACTTC. Encoded protein: CAISPGQLVKNIQYF.

The chain employs TRBV4-2 and TRBJ2-1; 8 nucleotides agree with TRBD2. The CDR3 totals 16 residues. The trim removed 0 bases at V and 5 bases at J, leaving 6 bases unmatched. Germline-derived CDR1 and CDR2 are LGHNA and YNFKEQ. The DNA for the CDR3 is TGTGCCAGCAGCCAAGAAGCGGCGGGGGGCAACAATGAGCAGTTCTTC. This gives the protein CASSQEAAGGNNEQFF.

This clonotype has a handful of counts. The gene calls are TRBV28 and TRBJ1-2, with TRBD1 as a possible D gene (6 bases). From germline, CDR1 is MDHEN and CDR2 SYDVKM. The germline V and J ends were trimmed by 5 bases and 4 bases, with 17 bases remaining between them. This CDR3 spans 15 amino acids. The CDR3 is CASSMGGSLLYGYTF. The CDR3 nucleotides read TGTGCCAGCAGTATGGGGGGCAGCCTCCTCTATGGCTACACCTTC.

This chain connects TRBV3-1 to TRBJ2-1; D could derive from TRBD1 or TRBD2 (5 bases each). This CDR3 region has 17 residues. CDR1 is LGHDT and CDR2 is YNNKEL in the germline V gene (reference sequence). V lost 10 bases and J lost 9, with 31 bases in between. CDR3 nucleotides: TGTGCCACCTCCCAAGATCTTTGGACCCCCGGGGCCGGTGAGCAGTTCTTC. It is translated as CATSQDLWTPGAGEQFF.

The chain joins TRBV20-1 to TRBJ2-2, with unresolved D. The germline V and J ends were trimmed by 2 bases and 6 bases, with 4 bases remaining between them. CDR1 is DFQATT and CDR2 is SNEGSKA in the germline V gene (reference sequence). This CDR3 has 11 residues. The chain's CDR3 is CSARRAGELFF. The CDR3 region has the DNA TGCAGTGCTAGACGAGCCGGGGAGCTGTTTTTT.

This chain joins TRBV4-2 and TRBJ2-2; 10 bases agree with TRBD2. The germline CDR1 and CDR2 sequences are LGHNA and YNFKEQ. CDR3 length equals 17 residues. J gave up 0 bases and V 7 bases, and 8 bases lay outside the gene matches. CDR3 coding DNA: TGTGCCAGCACCCTAGCGGGAGCGACTCCGAACACCGGGGAGCTGTTTTTT. This encodes CASTLAGATPNTGELFF.

V and J are TRBV29-1 and TRBJ2-1, with 7 bases identical to TRBD2. The CDR3 totals 16 residues. The V gene's germline CDR1 is SQVTM and CDR2 ANQGSEA. Trimming at V came to 1 base and at J to 3 bases, leaving 9 bases not matched to a gene. The CDR3 protein is CSVEGLPAGHYNEQFF. CDR3 DNA sequence: TGCAGCGTTGAAGGTCTACCAGCGGGGCACTACAATGAGCAGTTCTTC.